This T cell receptor (beta chain) was captured in a study of T-cell memory formation after mild COVID-19 (dated by TCRdb to the early 2020s). Regarding the study in general: Most TCR sequence clusters were specific to one of the two donors. In a couple of donors, T-cell clones that expanded and contracted after mild COVID-19 were followed by sequencing TCRalpha and TCRbeta repertoires longitudinally. The cohort comprised two young, previously healthy adult volunteers, one female and one male.

Summary of the overall study and its limitations: Contracting CD4+ clones were located mainly in the CM and EM memory subsets, whereas CD8+ clones were found to be enriched in EMRA. Only two mild cases were covered in the study, and larger cohorts including severe cases with pre-infection samples were considered necessary. SARS-CoV-2 specificity was not confirmed for the second-wave clones peaking on day 37. The detection of some responding clones in pre-infection memory suggests that pre-existing cross-reactive memory T cells joined the SARS-CoV-2 response. From day 15 to 85, contracting clones showed balanced CD4/CD8 phenotypes, whereas a second wave of clones that expanded from day 15 to 37 leaned towards CD4+.

The sequencing machine was an Illumina NovaSeq 6000. TCRalpha and TCRbeta cDNA libraries were constructed by 5'RACE with constant-segment primers, with sample barcodes and unique molecular identifiers being introduced. RNA was extracted from every sample with Trizol reagent. Libraries were amplified in two PCR steps, with a second sample barcode and Illumina TruSeq adapters added in the second step. The libraries were sequenced on an Illumina NovaSeq using 2 x 150 bp paired-end reads. Concerning the study's data processing: The reads were demultiplexed and collapsed into UMI-guided consensus sequences using migec v1.2.7. With mixcr v2.1.11, UMI consensuses were aligned to TRA and TRB V and J templates and assembled into clonotypes. Clonotypes were classified as expanded or contracted when called significant by both edgeR and NoisET, with noise models trained on biological replicates. For edgeR calls, a false discovery rate-adjusted p below 0.01 and a log2 fold-change threshold of 1 were applied. As an exploratory analysis of dynamics, PCA with hierarchical clustering was applied to max-normalized trajectories of the 1000 most abundant clonotypes. The CD4 or CD8 phenotype of responding clones was assigned using the separately sequenced CD4+ and CD8+ repertoires. The raw public data were reprocessed by TCRdb itself: fastp quality trimming at Q25, MiXCR clonotype calling, in-frame beta chains only. Duplicate CDR3 protein sequences are folded into a single record with the most common DNA and genes. The V and J calls and clone size come from TCRdb's table, not from the authors' own analysis. This sample holds some 250,000 distinct CDR3 sequences; 8% to 10% were observed only once. The ten top clones hold 20% to 25% of the sample.

PBMCs were isolated by Ficoll-Paque density gradient centrifugation. This clonotype was detected only a few times. Its target antigen remains unknown. Base qualities are not recorded, but no much larger clone differs from it by a single base. For CDR1 and CDR2, the germline V gene lists LGHNA and YNFKEQ. The trim is 1 base for V and 5 bases for J, with a gap of 14 bases between the germline ends. The CDR3 has 16 amino acids, counting the end cysteine and phenylalanine. Only the CDR3 DNA stays, 48 bases, in frame from base 1. The rearranged segments are TRBV4-2 and TRBJ1-4; the D gene is possibly TRBD1, with 6 bases matching. Sequencing was performed on PBMCs or a T cell subset sorted from them (not recorded which). The source of this sequence is a man aged 18 to 29 who had mild COVID-19 (a few samples of this study predate the infection). The sample titles of this study are shuffled in the database, so cell type and time point are left out; the donor was told from shared clones. The CDR3 region reads CASSQGVERGNEKLFF. Here is the DNA: TGTGCCAGCAGCCAAGGAGTGGAAAGGGGGAATGAAAAACTGTTTTTT.